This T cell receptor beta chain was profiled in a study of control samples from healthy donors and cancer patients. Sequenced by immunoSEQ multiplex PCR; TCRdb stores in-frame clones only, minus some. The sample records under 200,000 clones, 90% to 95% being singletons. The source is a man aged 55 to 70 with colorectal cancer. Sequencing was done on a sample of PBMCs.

The CDR3 bases are TGTGCCAGCAGCCTCGACAGGGGCCCCGGTGGGCGGTCGGCTGAAGCTTTCTTT. It yields the protein CASSLDRGPGGRSAEAFF. This chain links TRBV5-8 with TRBJ1-1, with 8 bases matching TRBD1. V gave up 4 bases and J gave up 6 bases; unmatched junction bases: 20. Germline CDR1 is SGHTS and CDR2 is YDEGEE. The CDR3 spans 18 residues.